What follows describes a single T cell receptor (beta chain). This entry belongs to a study of identical twins. The CDR3 extends over 13 amino acids. V lost 2 bases, J lost 3 bases, and 7 bases lay in between. The germline CDR1 and CDR2 sequences are ENHRY and SYGVKD. TCRdb re-derived calls from the 5' RACE reads in MiXCR, one entry per CDR3 protein. This table has 450,000 or so distinct CDR3 sequences, roughly 24% appearing once. The data also belong to a second study, concerning T cells expressing NK-cell markers.

The receptor comes from a woman younger than 30 in good health. The V gene is TRBV10-3, the J gene TRBJ1-2; tentatively, D is TRBD1 (5 bases). The specimen sequenced was CD4+ T cells sorted from blood. CDR3 nucleotide sequence: TGTGCCATCAGTGAGGGCAGGGACTATGGCTACACCTTC. Amino acids: CAISEGRDYGYTF.